This entry concerns a single T cell receptor beta chain. Its antigen is unidentified. The sample belongs to a study of cytomegalovirus exposure and HLA in healthy donors. General study results and limits: Researchers reported in a later analysis that a missense DCLRE1C variant was tied to TCR beta V- and J-gene trimming.

PCR was performed using 60 Vbeta and 13 Jbeta primers. Original methodology: Among the unique TCR beta chains that a later analysis counted, around 72 million in all, about 11 million were shared. Clones were read by immunoSEQ multiplex PCR, and TCRdb kept only the in-frame ones, dropping some. The V and J calls and clone size come from that table; D and trimming were worked out from the DNA. The table lists more than 75,000 clones, with approximately 15% in the top ten. In germline, CDR1 is LNHNV, CDR2 YYDKDF (reference sequence). V lost 2 bases to trimming and J lost 5 bases, with 4 bases between them. The length of the CDR3 is 12 residues.

V usage is TRBV15 and J usage is TRBJ1-3; D not certain. The source of this sequence is a man in his fifties or sixties in good health and CMV-seropositive. Sequencing used PBMCs. The DNA of the CDR3 is TGTGCCACCAGCAGACAGAGAAACACCATATATTTT. Translated, it gives CATSRQRNTIYF.